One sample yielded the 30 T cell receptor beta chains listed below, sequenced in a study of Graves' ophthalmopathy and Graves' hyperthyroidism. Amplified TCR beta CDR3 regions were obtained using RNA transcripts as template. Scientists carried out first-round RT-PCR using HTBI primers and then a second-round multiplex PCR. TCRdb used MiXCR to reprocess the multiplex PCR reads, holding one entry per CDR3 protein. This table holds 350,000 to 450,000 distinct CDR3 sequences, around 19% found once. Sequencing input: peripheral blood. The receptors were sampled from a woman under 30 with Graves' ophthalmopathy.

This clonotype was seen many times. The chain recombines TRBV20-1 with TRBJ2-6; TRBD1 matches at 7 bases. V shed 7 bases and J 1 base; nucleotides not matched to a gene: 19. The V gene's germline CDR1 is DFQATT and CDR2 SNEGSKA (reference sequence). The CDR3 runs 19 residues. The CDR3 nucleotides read TGCAGTGTCCCGACCCGCACCGGACAGGTTTGGTCTGGGGCCAACGTCCTGACTTTC. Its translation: CSVPTRTGQVWSGANVLTF.

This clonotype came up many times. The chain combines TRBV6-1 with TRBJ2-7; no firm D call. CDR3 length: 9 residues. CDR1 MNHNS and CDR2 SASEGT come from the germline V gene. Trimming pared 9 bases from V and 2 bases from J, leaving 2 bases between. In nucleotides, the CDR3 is TGTGCCAGTCCCTACGAGCAGTACTTC. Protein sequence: CASPYEQYF.

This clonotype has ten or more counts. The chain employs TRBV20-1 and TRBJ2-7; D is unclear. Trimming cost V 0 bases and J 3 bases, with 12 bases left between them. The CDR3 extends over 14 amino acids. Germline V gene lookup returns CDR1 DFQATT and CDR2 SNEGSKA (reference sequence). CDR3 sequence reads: CSARDNGRLYEQYF. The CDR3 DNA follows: TGCAGTGCTAGAGATAACGGTCGGCTCTACGAGCAGTACTTC.

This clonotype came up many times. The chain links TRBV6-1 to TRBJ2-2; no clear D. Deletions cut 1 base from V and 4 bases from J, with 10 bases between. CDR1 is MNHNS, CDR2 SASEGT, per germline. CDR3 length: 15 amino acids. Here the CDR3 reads CASSEVWGSTGELFF. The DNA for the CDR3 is TGTGCCAGCAGTGAAGTGTGGGGAAGCACCGGGGAGCTGTTTTTT.

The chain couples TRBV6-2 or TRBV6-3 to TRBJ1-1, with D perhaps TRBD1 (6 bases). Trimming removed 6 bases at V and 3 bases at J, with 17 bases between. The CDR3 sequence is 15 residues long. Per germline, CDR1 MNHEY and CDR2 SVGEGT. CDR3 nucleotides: TGTGCCAGCAGGACCAGGGGCGTGGTCGACACTGAAGCTTTCTTT. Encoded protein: CASRTRGVVDTEAFF.

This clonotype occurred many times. CDR3 sequence reads: CASSESQGAGAFF. In nucleotides, the CDR3 is TGTGCCAGCAGTGAATCACAGGGGGCAGGAGCTTTCTTT. This chain uses TRBV6-1 with TRBJ1-1, with 9 bases aligning to TRBD1. Germline-derived CDR1 and CDR2 are MNHNS and SASEGT. The CDR3 sequence is 13 residues long. Trimming cost V 2 bases and J 10 bases; bases outside gene matches: 5.

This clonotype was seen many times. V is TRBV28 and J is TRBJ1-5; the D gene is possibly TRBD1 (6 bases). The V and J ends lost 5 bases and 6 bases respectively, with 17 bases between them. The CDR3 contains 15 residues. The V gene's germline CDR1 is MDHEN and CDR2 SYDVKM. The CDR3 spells CASSPPSGGSQPQHF. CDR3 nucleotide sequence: TGTGCCAGCAGTCCACCTTCGGGGGGCAGTCAGCCCCAGCATTTT.

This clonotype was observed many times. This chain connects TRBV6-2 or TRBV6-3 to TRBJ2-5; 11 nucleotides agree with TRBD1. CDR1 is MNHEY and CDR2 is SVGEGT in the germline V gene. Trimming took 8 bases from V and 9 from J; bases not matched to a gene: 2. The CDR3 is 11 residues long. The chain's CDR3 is CASGGQGAQYF. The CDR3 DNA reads TGTGCCAGCGGGGGACAGGGGGCCCAGTACTTC.

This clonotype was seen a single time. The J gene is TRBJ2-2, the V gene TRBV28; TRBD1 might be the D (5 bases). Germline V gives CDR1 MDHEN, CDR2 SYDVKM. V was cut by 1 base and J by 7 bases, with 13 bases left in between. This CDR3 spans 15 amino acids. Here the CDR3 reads CASSLSAGPNGELFF. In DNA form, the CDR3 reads TGTGCCAGCAGTTTATCGGCAGGGCCAAACGGGGAGCTGTTTTTT. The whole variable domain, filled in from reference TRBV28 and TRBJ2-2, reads DVKVTQSSRYLVKRTGEKVFLECVQDMDHENMFWYRQDPGLGLRLIYFSYDVKMKEKGDIPEGYSVSREKKERFSLILESASTNQTSMYLCASSLSAGPNGELFFGEGSRLTVL.

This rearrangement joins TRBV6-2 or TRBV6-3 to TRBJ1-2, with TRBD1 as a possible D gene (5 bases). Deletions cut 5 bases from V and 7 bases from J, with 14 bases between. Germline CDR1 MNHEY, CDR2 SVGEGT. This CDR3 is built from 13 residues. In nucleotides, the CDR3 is TGTGCCAGCAGTGACGGCAGGGTCGGTGGCTACACCTTC. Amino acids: CASSDGRVGGYTF.

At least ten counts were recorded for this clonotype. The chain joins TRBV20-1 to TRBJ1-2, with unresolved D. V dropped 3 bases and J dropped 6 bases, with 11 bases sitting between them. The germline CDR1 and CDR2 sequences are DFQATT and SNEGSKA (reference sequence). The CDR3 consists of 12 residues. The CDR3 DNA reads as TGCAGTGCTAGCATCAGGTTGGATGGCTACACCTTC. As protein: CSASIRLDGYTF.

In nucleotides, the CDR3 is TGTGCCAGCTCACCTTCCGGGACAGCGAGCTCCTACGAGCAGTACTTC. Translated, it gives CASSPSGTASSYEQYF. The chain recombines TRBV18 with TRBJ2-7, with TRBD1 identical over 7 bases. The CDR3 runs to 16 residues. Germline V lookup: CDR1 KGHSH, CDR2 LQKENI. V was pared by 3 bases and J by 0 bases, with 8 bases of the junction left unmatched.

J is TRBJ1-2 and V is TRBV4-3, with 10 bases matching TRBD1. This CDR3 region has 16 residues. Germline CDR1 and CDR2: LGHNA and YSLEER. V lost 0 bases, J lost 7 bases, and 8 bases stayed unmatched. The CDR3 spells CASSQDRGDRGAGYTF. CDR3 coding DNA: TGCGCCAGCAGCCAAGATAGAGGGGACAGGGGTGCTGGCTACACCTTC.

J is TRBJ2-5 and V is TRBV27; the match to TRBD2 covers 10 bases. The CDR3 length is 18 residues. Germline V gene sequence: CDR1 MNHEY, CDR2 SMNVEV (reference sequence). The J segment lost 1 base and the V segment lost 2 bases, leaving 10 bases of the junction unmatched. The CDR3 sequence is CASSLRQGLAGAQETQYF. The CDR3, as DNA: TGTGCCAGCAGTTTAAGGCAGGGGCTAGCGGGAGCCCAAGAGACCCAGTACTTC.

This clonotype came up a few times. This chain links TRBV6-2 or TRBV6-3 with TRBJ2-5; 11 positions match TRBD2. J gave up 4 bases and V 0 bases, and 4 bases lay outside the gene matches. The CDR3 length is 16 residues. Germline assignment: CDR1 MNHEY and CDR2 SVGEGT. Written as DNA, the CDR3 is TGTGCCAGCAGTTACTCCCAGACTAGCGGGGTAGAGACCCAGTACTTC. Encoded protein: CASSYSQTSGVETQYF.

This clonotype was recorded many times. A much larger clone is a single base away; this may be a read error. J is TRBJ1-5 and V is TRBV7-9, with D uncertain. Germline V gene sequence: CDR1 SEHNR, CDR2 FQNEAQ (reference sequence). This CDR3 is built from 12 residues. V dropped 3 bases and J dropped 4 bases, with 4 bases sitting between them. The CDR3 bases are TGTGCCAGCAGCTTCACGAATCAGCCCCAGCATTTT. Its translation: CASSFTNQPQHF.

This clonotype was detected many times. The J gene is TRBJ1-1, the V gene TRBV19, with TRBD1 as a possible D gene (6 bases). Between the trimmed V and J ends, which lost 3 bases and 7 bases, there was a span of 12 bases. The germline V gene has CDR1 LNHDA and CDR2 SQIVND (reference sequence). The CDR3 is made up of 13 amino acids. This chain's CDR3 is CASSITGRGEAFF. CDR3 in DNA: TGTGCCAGTAGTATCACAGGGAGGGGTGAAGCTTTCTTT.

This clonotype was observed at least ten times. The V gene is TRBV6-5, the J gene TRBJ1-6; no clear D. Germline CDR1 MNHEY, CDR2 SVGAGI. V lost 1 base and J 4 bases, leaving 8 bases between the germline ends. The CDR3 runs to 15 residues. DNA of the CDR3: TGTGCCAGCAGTTACTACAGTATATATAATTCACCCCTCCACTTT. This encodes CASSYYSIYNSPLHF.

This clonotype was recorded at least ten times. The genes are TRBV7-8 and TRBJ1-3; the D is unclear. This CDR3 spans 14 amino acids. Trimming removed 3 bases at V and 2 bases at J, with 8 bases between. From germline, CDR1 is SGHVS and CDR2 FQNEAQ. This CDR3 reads CASSFSVPGNTIYF. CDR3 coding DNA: TGTGCCAGCAGCTTTTCGGTGCCTGGAAACACCATATATTTT.

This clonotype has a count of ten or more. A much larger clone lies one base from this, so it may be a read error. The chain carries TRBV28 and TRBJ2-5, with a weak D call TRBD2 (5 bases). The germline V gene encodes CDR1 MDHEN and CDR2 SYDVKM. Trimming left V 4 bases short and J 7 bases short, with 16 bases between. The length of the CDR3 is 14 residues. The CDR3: CASSSSSPRGTQYF. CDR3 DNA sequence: TGTGCCAGCAGTTCATCATCCCCCCGGGGGACCCAGTACTTC. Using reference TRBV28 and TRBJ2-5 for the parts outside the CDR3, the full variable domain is DVKVTQSSRYLVKRTGEKVFLECVQDMDHENMFWYRQDPGLGLRLIYFSYDVKMKEKGDIPEGYSVSREKKERFSLILESASTNQTSMYLCASSSSSPRGTQYFGPGTRLLVL.

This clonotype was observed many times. CDR3 sequence reads: CASSLVGTAYYEQYF. The DNA for the CDR3 is TGTGCCAGCAGCTTAGTTGGGACCGCTTACTACGAGCAGTACTTC. The V call is TRBV7-2, the J call TRBJ2-7, with D perhaps matching TRBD1 or TRBD2 (5 bases each). There are 15 residues in the CDR3. V dropped 1 base and J dropped 3 bases, with 13 bases sitting between them. The V gene's germline CDR1 is SGHTA and CDR2 FQGNSA.

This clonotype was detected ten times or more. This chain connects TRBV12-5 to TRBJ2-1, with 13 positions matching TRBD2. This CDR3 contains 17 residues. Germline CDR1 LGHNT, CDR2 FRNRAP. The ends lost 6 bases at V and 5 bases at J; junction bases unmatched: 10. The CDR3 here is CASGRALGLAGDNEQFF. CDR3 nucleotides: TGTGCTAGTGGGAGGGCGCTAGGACTAGCGGGAGACAATGAGCAGTTCTTC. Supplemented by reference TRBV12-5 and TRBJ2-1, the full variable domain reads DARVTQTPRHKVTEMGQEVTMRCQPILGHNTVFWYRQTMMQGLELLAYFRNRAPLDDSGMPKDRFSAEMPDATLATLKIQPSEPRDSAVYFCASGRALGLAGDNEQFFGPGTRLTVL.

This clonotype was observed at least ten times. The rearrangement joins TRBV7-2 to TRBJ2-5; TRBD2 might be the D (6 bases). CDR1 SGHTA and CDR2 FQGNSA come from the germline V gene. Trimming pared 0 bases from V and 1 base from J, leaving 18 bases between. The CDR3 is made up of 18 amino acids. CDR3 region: CASSLAAFSGPPQETQYF. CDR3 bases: TGTGCCAGCAGCTTAGCGGCCTTTAGCGGCCCTCCCCAAGAGACCCAGTACTTC. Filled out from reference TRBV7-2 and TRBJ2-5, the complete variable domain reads GAGVSQSPSNKVTEKGKDVELRCDPISGHTALYWYRQSLGQGLEFLIYFQGNSAPDKSGLPSDRFSAERTGGSVSTLTIQRTQQEDSAVYLCASSLAAFSGPPQETQYFGPGTRLLVL.

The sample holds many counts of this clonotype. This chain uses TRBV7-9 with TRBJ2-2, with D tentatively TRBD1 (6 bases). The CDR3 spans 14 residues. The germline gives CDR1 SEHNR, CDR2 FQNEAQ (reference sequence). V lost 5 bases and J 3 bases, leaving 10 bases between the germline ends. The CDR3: CASSERGYTGELFF. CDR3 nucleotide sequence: TGTGCCAGCAGCGAAAGGGGGTACACCGGGGAGCTGTTTTTT.

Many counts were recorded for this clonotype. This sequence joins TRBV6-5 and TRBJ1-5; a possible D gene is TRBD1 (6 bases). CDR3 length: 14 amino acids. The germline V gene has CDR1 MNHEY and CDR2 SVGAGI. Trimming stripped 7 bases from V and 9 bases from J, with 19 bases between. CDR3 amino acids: CASTLGGGHRPQHF. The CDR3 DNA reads TGTGCCAGCACTCTAGGGGGGGGGCATCGGCCCCAGCATTTT.

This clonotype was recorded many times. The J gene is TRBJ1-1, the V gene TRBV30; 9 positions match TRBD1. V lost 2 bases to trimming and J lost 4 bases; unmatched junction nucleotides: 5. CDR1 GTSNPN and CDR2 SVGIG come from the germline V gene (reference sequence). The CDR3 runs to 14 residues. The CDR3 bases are TGTGCCTGGAGTTTAACAGGGGGCCGCACTGAAGCTTTCTTT. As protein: CAWSLTGGRTEAFF.

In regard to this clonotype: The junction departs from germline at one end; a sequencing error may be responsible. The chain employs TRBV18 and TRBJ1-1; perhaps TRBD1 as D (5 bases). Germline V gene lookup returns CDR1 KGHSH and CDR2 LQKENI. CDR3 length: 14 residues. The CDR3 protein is CAGSPGNLNTEAFF. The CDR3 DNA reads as TGTGCCGGCTCACCAGGGAACCTGAACACTGAAGCTTTCTTT.

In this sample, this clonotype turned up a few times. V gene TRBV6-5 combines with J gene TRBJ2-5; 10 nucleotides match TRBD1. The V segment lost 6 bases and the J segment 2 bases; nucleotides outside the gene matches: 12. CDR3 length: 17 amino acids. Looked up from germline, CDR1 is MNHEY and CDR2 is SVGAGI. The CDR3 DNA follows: TGTGCCAGCAGCCTTGGGGACAGGGGTCGTGGGCAAGAGACCCAGTACTTC. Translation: CASSLGDRGRGQETQYF.

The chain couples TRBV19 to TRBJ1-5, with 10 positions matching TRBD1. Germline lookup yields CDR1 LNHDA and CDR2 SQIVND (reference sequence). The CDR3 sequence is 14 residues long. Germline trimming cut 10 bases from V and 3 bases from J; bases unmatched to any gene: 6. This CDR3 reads CAIATGGHNQPQHF. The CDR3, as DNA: TGTGCCATTGCGACAGGGGGCCACAATCAGCCCCAGCATTTT.

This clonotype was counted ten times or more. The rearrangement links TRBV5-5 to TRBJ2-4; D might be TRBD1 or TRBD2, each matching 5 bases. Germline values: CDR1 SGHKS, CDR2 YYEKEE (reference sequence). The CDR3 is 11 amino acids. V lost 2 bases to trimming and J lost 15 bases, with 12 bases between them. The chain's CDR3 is CASSLRGPWYF. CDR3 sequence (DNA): TGTGCCAGCAGCTTACGGGGCCCGTGGTACTTC. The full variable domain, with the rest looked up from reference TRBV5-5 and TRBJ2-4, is DAGVTQSPTHLIKTRGQQVTLRCSPISGHKSVSWYQQVLGQGPQFIFQYYEKEERGRGNFPDRFSARQFPNYSSELNVNALLLGDSALYLCASSLRGPWYFGAGTRLSVL.